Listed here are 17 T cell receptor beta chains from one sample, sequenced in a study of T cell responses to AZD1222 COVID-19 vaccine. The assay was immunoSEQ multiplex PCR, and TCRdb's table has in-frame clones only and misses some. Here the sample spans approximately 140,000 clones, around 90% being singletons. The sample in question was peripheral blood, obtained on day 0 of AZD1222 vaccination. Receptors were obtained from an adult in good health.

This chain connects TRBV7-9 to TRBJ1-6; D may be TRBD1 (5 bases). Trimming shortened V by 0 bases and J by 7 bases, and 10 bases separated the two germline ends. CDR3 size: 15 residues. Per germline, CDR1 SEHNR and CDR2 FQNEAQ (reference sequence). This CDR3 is CASSLAGGRNSPLHF. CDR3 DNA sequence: TGTGCCAGCAGCTTAGCGGGGGGGAGGAATTCACCCCTCCACTTT.

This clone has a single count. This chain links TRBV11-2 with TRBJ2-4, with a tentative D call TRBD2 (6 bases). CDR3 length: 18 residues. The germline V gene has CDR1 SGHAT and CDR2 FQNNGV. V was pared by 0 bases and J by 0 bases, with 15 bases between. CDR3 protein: CASSLDLGDGGAKNIQYF. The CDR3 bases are TGTGCCAGCAGCTTAGATCTCGGGGACGGGGGAGCCAAAAACATTCAGTACTTC.

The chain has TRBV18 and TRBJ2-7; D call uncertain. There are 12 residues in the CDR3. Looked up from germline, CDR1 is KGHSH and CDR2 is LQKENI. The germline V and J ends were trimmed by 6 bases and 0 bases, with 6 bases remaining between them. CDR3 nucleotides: TGTGCCAGCTCGGGTAGCTCCTACGAGCAGTACTTC. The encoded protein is CASSGSSYEQYF.

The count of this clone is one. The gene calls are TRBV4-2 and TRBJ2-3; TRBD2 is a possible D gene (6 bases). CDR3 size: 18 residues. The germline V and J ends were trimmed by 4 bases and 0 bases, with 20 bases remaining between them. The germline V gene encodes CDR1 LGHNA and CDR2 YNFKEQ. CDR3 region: CASSLGTAFGSSTDTQYF. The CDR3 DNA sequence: TGTGCCAGCAGCCTGGGGACTGCTTTCGGGAGTAGCACAGATACGCAGTATTTT.

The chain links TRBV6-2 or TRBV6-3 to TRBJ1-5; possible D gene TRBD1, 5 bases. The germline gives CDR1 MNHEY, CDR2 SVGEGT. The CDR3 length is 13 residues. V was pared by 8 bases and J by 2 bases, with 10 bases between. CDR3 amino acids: CASRRGGNQPQHF. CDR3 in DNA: TGTGCCAGCCGCCGGGGCGGCAATCAGCCCCAGCATTTT.

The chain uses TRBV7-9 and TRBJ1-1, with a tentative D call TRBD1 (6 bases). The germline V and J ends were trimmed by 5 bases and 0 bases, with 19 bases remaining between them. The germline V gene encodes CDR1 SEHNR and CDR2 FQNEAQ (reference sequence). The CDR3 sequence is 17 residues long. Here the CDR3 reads CASSPPRGAGMNTEAFF. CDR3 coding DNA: TGTGCCAGCAGCCCTCCGAGGGGGGCAGGCATGAACACTGAAGCTTTCTTT.

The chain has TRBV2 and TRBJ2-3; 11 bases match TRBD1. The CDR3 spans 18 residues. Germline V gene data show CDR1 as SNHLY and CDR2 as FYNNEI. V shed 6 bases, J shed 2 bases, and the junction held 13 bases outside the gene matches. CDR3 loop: CASSLLPIGQGATDTQYF. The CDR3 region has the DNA TGTGCCAGCAGCCTTTTACCCATAGGACAGGGGGCCACAGATACGCAGTATTTT.

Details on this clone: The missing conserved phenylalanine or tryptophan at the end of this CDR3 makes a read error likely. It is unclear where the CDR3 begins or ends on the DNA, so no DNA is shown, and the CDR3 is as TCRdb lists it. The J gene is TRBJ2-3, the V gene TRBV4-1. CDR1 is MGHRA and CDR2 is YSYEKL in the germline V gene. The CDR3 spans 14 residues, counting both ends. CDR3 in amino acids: CASSQEAPGSFLRT.

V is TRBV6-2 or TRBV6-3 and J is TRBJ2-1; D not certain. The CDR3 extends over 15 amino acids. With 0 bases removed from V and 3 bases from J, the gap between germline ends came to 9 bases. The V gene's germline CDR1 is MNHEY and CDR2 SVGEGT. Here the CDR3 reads CASSYSQASYNEQFF. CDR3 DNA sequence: TGTGCCAGCAGTTACTCCCAGGCCAGCTACAATGAGCAGTTCTTC.

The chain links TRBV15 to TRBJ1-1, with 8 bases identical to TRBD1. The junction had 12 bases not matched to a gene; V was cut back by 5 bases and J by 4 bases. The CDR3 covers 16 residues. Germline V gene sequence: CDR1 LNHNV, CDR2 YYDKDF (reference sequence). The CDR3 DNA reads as TGTGCCACCAGCGTCTACGCAGGGGGCTTCGCCACTGAAGCTTTCTTT. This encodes CATSVYAGGFATEAFF.

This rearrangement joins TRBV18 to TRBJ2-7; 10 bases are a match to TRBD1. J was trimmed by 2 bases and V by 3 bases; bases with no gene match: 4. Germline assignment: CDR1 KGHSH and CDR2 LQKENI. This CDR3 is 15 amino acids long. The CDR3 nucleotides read TGTGCCAGCTCACCTCAGGGGACAGGGGCCTACGAGCAGTACTTC. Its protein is CASSPQGTGAYEQYF. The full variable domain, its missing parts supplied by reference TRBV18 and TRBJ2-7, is NAGVMQNPRHLVRRRGQEARLRCSPMKGHSHVYWYRQLPEEGLKFMVYLQKENIIDESGMPKERFSAEFPKEGPSILRIQQVVRGDSAAYFCASSPQGTGAYEQYFGPGTRLTVT.

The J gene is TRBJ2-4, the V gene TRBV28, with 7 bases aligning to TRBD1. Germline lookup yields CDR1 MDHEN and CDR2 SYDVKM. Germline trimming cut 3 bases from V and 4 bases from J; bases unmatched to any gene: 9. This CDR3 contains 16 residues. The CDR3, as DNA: TGTGCCAGCAGTTTTCTCCTAGGACAGGAAAAAAACATTCAGTACTTC. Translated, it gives CASSFLLGQEKNIQYF.

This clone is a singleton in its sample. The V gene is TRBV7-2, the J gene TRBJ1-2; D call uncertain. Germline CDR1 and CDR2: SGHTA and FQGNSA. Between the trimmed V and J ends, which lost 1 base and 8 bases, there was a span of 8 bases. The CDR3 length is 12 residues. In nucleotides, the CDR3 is TGTGCCAGCAGCTTAGACGGGGTCGGCTACACCTTC. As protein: CASSLDGVGYTF.

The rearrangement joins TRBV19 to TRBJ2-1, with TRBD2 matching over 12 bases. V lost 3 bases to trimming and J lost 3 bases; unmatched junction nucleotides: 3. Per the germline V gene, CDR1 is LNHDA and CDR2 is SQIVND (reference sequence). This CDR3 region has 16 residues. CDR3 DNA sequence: TGTGCCAGTAGTATTCCGACTAGCGGGGGCTACAATGAGCAGTTCTTC. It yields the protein CASSIPTSGGYNEQFF. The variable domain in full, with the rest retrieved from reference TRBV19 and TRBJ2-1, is DGGITQSPKYLFRKEGQNVTLSCEQNLNHDAMYWYRQDPGQGLRLIYYSQIVNDFQKGDIAEGYSVSREKKESFPLTVTSAQKNPTAFYLCASSIPTSGGYNEQFFGPGTRLTVL.

CDR3 sequence reads: CASSWTSAKYNEQFF. CDR3 coding DNA: TGTGCCAGCAGCTGGACTAGCGCTAAATACAATGAGCAGTTCTTC. This chain uses TRBV11-2 with TRBJ2-1; TRBD2 matches at 9 bases. Germline CDR1 and CDR2: SGHAT and FQNNGV. The CDR3 runs to 15 residues. The ends lost 4 bases at V and 4 bases at J; junction bases unmatched: 5.

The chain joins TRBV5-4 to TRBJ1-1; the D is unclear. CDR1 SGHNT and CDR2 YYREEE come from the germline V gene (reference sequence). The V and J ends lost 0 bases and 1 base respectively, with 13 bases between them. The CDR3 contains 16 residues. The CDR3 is CASSLGKPTANTEAFF. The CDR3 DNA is TGTGCCAGCAGCTTGGGGAAACCGACCGCGAACACTGAAGCTTTCTTT.

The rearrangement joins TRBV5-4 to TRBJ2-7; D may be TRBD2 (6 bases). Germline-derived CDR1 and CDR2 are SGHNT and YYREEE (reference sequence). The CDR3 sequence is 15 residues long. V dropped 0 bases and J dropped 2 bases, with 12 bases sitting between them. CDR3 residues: CASSLDRAGTYEQYF. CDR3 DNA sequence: TGTGCCAGCAGCTTGGATAGGGCGGGGACCTACGAGCAGTACTTC.